The clone carrying this T cell receptor (beta chain) was observed a handful of times. Trimming removed 2 bases from V and 0 bases from J; junction bases left unmatched: 4. The CDR3 has 15 residues. Germline V gene sequence: CDR1 MNHEY, CDR2 SMNVEV (reference sequence). The sample is drawn from a study of T cell repertoires in cytomegalovirus infection. Study-level information: Indications came from public TCR beta signatures; they pointed to CMV infection and to a matching HLA type.

TCRdb recomputed calls from the reads with MiXCR, one row per CDR3 protein. The table lists approximately 750,000 distinct CDR3 sequences, less than 40% of them singletons, with roughly 2.9% in the top ten. The sample consisted of PBMCs. The sequence came from a human donor in good health (CMV status not recorded). Some clones in this sample may be carry-over from other donors' samples. The chain has TRBV27 and TRBJ2-7, with TRBD1 identical over 7 bases. CDR3: CASSLSTGDSYEQYF. The CDR3 bases are TGTGCCAGCAGTTTAAGTACAGGGGACTCCTACGAGCAGTACTTC.